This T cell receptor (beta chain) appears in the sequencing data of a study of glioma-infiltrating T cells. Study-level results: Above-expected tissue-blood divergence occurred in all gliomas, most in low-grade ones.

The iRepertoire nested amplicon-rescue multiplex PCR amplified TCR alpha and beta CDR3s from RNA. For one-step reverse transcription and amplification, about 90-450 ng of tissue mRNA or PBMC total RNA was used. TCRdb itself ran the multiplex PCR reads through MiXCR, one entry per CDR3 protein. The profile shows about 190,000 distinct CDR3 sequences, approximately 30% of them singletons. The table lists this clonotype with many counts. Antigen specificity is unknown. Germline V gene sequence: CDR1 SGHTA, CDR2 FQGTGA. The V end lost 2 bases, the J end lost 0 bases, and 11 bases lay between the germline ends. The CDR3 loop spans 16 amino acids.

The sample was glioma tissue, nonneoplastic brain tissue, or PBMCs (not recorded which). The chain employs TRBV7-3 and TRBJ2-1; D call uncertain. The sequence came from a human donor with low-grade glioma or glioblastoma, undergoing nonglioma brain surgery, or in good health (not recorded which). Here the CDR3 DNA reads TGTGCCAGCAGCTTATCGGTTAGAAGCTCCTACAATGAGCAGTTCTTC. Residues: CASSLSVRSSYNEQFF.